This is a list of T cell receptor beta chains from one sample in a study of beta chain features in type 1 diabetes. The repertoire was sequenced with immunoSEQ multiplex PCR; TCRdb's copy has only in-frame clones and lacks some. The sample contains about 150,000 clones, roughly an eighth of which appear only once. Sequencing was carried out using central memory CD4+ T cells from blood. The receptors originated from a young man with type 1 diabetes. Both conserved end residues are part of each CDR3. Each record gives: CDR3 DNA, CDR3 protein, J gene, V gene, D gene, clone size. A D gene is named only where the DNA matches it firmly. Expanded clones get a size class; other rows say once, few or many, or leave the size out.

TGCGCCAGCAGCTTGGACGGGACAACAGGCCTTGATCAGCCCCAGCATTTT | CASSLDGTTGLDQPQHF | TRBJ1-5 | TRBV5-1 | . | few
TGCAGTGCTAGTGGAGGGATTGGCTACACCTTC | CSASGGIGYTF | TRBJ1-2 | TRBV20-1 | . | few
TGCGCCAGCAGCCTGGAGGGGGGGAATCAGCCCCAGCATTTT | CASSLEGGNQPQHF | TRBJ1-5 | TRBV4-1 | . | few
TGCGCCAGCAGCTTGCAGAATGAAGCTTTCTTT | CASSLQNEAFF | TRBJ1-1 | TRBV5-1 | . | .
TGTGCCTGGAGTTTCGACAGCTCGGGAAATCAGCCCCAGCATTTT | CAWSFDSSGNQPQHF | TRBJ1-5 | TRBV30 | . | few
TGCGCCAGCAGCCAAGAAGCGGGGGAGCAGTTCTTC | CASSQEAGEQFF | TRBJ2-1 | TRBV4-1 | TRBD2 | few
TGTGCCAGCAGCCACCTGGATACCCAGTTC | CASSHLDTQF | TRBJ1-2 | TRBV7-9 | . | once
TGCGCCAGCAGTGACCCCACAGACAATGAGCAGTTCTTC | CASSDPTDNEQFF | TRBJ2-1 | TRBV10-1 | . | few
TGTGCCAGCAGCGCTACTAGCGGAAGCACAGATACGCAGTATTTT | CASSATSGSTDTQYF | TRBJ2-3 | TRBV9 | TRBD2 | few
TGTGCCAGCTCACCTGGGGCAGGGACGACCTACGAGCAGTACTTC | CASSPGAGTTYEQYF | TRBJ2-7 | TRBV18 | . | .
TGTGCCAGCAGCTTAGCCCCGGGACAGGGATCCTATGGCTACACCTTC | CASSLAPGQGSYGYTF | TRBJ1-2 | TRBV7-6 | TRBD1 | few
TGCAGCGTTGTTGAAGACGGGGCCGGCGAGCAGTACTTC | CSVVEDGAGEQYF | TRBJ2-7 | TRBV29-1 | . | .
TGTGCCAGCAGCTTGAGTGGCGGGGATCAAGAGACCCAGTACTTC | CASSLSGGDQETQYF | TRBJ2-5 | TRBV7-7 | . | few
TGTGCCAGCAGTGAGCAGGCCCGAATTAACTATGGCTACACCTTC | CASSEQARINYGYTF | TRBJ1-2 | TRBV2 | . | few
TGCGCCAGCAGCCCATCCGGGACCCGCAGCAACATGAACACTGAAGCTTTCTTT | CASSPSGTRSNMNTEAFF | TRBJ1-1 | TRBV5-1 | . | .
TGCAGCGTTGCGGTAGCGGTCCGGAATGAGCAGTTCTTC | CSVAVAVRNEQFF | TRBJ2-1 | TRBV29-1 | . | many
TGTGCCAGCAGCTTAGGGTTTAGCGGAGCCTACGAGCAGTACTTC | CASSLGFSGAYEQYF | TRBJ2-7 | TRBV7-2 | . | .
TGTGCCACCAGCCCAGCTGTAGATACGCAGTATTTT | CATSPAVDTQYF | TRBJ2-3 | TRBV15 | . | few
TGTGCCAGCAGCTTAGCTTCCCCGCGGGGGACCCAGTACTTC | CASSLASPRGTQYF | TRBJ2-5 | TRBV7-9 | . | .
TGTGCCAGCAGCTCCCCTGGGGCCAACGTCCTGACTTTC | CASSSPGANVLTF | TRBJ2-6 | TRBV5-4 | . | .
TGCAGCGCTGGATCACAGGGGGGCTCTGCGAAGAACACTGAAGCTTTCTTT | CSAGSQGGSAKNTEAFF | TRBJ1-1 | TRBV29-1 | TRBD1 | .
TGCGCCAGCAGCTTGGCGCAGGGGGCTAATTACGAGCAGTACTTC | CASSLAQGANYEQYF | TRBJ2-7 | TRBV5-1 | TRBD1 | few
TGTGCCAGCAGCTACCGGACGGAAAATGAAGCTTTCTTT | CASSYRTENEAFF | TRBJ1-1 | TRBV11-2 | . | .
TGTGCCACCCGAACGCAGGGGAGCTCCTACAATGAGCAGTTCTTC | CATRTQGSSYNEQFF | TRBJ2-1 | TRBV19 | . | few
TGCAGCGTTGGTCCGGGGATTCGCACTGAAGCTTTCTTT | CSVGPGIRTEAFF | TRBJ1-1 | TRBV29-1 | . | few
TGTGCCAGCAGCTTCTGGACAGGGGCGGACACCGGGGAGCTGTTTTTT | CASSFWTGADTGELFF | TRBJ2-2 | TRBV11-2 | TRBD1 | few
TGTGCCAGCAGTCCTACGTACCAAGAGACCCAGTACTTC | CASSPTYQETQYF | TRBJ2-5 | TRBV27 | . | .
TGTGCCAGCAGTTTATCGCTGGCAGCAGAGACCCAGTACTTC | CASSLSLAAETQYF | TRBJ2-5 | TRBV27 | . | .
TGCGCCAGCAGCGAAGGGACAGGGAAAGAGACCCAGTACTTC | CASSEGTGKETQYF | TRBJ2-5 | TRBV5-1 | TRBD1 | .
TGTGCCAGCAGCTTATCCTTGACGGTCTATGGCTACACCTTC | CASSLSLTVYGYTF | TRBJ1-2 | TRBV7-2 | . | few
TGTGCCAGCAGCCCCACGGACAGGAGGAAACAAGCTTTCTTT | CASSPTDRRKQAFF | TRBJ1-1 | TRBV13 | TRBD1 | .
TGTGCCAGTAGTATCCCAGGGTACGACACTGAAGCTTTCTTT | CASSIPGYDTEAFF | TRBJ1-1 | TRBV19 | . | .
TGTGCCAGCAGTTTATGGACAGGGGGTACCTATGGCTACACCTTC | CASSLWTGGTYGYTF | TRBJ1-2 | TRBV28 | TRBD1 | few
TGTGCCAGCAGTATATCACCGGGACTAGCGCTGGACAATGAGCAGTTCTTC | CASSISPGLALDNEQFF | TRBJ2-1 | TRBV27 | TRBD2 | .
TGTGCCAGCAGTCCAGACACCACGAGAGGTGAAAAACTGTTTTTT | CASSPDTTRGEKLFF | TRBJ1-4 | TRBV27 | . | .
TGTGCCAGCAGCTTAGTCTCTAGCGGGGGGTCCCCCTCTACGCAGTATTTT | CASSLVSSGGSPSTQYF | TRBJ2-3 | TRBV11-2 | TRBD2 | few
TGTGCCAGCAGTTACTCGGGAGGGGGTTTAACAGATACGCAGTATTTT | CASSYSGGGLTDTQYF | TRBJ2-3 | TRBV6-5 | . | .
TGTGCCAGCAGCTTGTGGGGAAACACTGAAGCTTTCTTT | CASSLWGNTEAFF | TRBJ1-1 | TRBV5-4 | . | few
TGTGCCAGCACCTGGGAGTTGGGGGGCGACGAGCAGTACTTC | CASTWELGGDEQYF | TRBJ2-7 | TRBV6-6 | . | .
TGTGCCAGTAGTATAGATGCTCGGGTCACTGAAGCTTTCTTT | CASSIDARVTEAFF | TRBJ1-1 | TRBV19 | . | .